Listed below are T cell receptor beta chains from one sample, sequenced in a study of cytomegalovirus exposure and HLA in healthy donors. The protocol was immunoSEQ multiplex PCR, while the TCRdb copy is restricted to in-frame clones and leaves out a portion. Here the sample spans around 180,000 clones, approximately 75% being singletons. The source material was PBMCs. The receptors derive from a girl between 5 and 17 years old in good health and CMV-seronegative. Both conserved end residues are trimmed from each CDR3. The order of the fields is J gene, V gene, CDR3 protein.

TRBJ1-1,TRBV5-6,ASSVQGAEAF
TRBJ2-1,TRBV7-2,ASSLVGGDEQF
TRBJ1-5,TRBV6-5,ASGRGHGNQPQH
TRBJ1-4,TRBV10-3,AISESLRRGGEKLF
TRBJ2-5,TRBV5-6,ASSALIPDSFLQETQY
TRBJ1-2,TRBV6-1,ALRTGELLGYT
TRBJ2-7,TRBV27,ASSLDRVNEQY
TRBJ2-1,TRBV5-4,ASSLRDRLTYNEQF
TRBJ1-4,TRBV5-1,ASSPGQGAGEKLF
TRBJ2-7,TRBV25-1,ASSPQGWDSYEQY
TRBJ2-3,TRBV19,ASSTPSGGASHTQY
TRBJ2-7,TRBV6-6,ASSYSRGVVLYEQY
TRBJ2-4,TRBV27,ASSEGAPLVDIQY
TRBJ1-2,TRBV5-1,ASSHSQVTRYGYT
TRBJ1-2,TRBV5-1,ASTTDLAGGYT
TRBJ1-6,TRBV13,ASSGLRGGNSPLH
TRBJ2-1,TRBV28,ASSSSLLAGGTYNEQF
TRBJ2-7,TRBV6-5,ASSRQGYEQY
TRBJ2-3,TRBV18,ASSSGLAGLSDTQY
TRBJ2-7,TRBV5-1,ASSSGLAGVSSYEQY
TRBJ2-1,TRBV9,ASSLYGTPNEQF
TRBJ2-6,TRBV27,ASSPRTGHSGANVLT
TRBJ2-7,TRBV11-2,ASSLDAGTRNNYEQY
TRBJ2-5,TRBV20-1,SARTQETQY
TRBJ2-3,TRBV5-1,ASSSTGGPTDTQY
TRBJ2-7,TRBV2,ASAPSGGSYEQY
TRBJ1-2,TRBV10-3,ASGPGGEGYT
TRBJ2-7,TRBV10-3,AISGDSNYEQY
TRBJ1-2,TRBV5-8,ASSFGTGGGYT
TRBJ2-2,TRBV7-9,ASILGAGENTGELF
TRBJ2-3,TRBV2,ASSGTFTTGSQY
TRBJ2-5,TRBV29-1,SVDGLSRDSGETQY
TRBJ1-2,TRBV7-9,ASSAGTGTGYT
TRBJ1-2,TRBV5-1,ATASQGDYGYT
TRBJ2-5,TRBV2,ASAGTSGEETQY
TRBJ1-1,TRBV2,ASSGTGRITEAF
TRBJ2-2,TRBV6-4,ASRIQTASGELF
TRBJ2-7,TRBV6-5,ASSPGQGVRYEQY
TRBJ2-5,TRBV6-5,ASRNRVGTQY
TRBJ2-7,TRBV27,ASSKLTGAAYEQY
TRBJ2-5,TRBV9,ASSVGTQETQY
TRBJ2-1,TRBV7-9,ASSLGLGSPYNEQF
TRBJ2-2,TRBV5-8,ASSFLATGTGELF
TRBJ1-6,TRBV11-2,ASSLFGQPNSPLH
TRBJ1-5,TRBV19,ASDSGAQPQH
TRBJ2-5,TRBV14,ASSPLATVVETQY
TRBJ1-2,TRBV6-5,ASSLELRGDNYGYT
TRBJ1-2,TRBV19,ASYRQGGYGYT